Below, one TCR beta chain is given with its context. The specificity of this receptor is unknown. Within one base of it there is no much larger clone, and no base qualities were kept. Genomic DNA was extracted from sorted cells for sequencing of the TCRbeta CDR3 region. The immunoSEQ Assay was used to sequence the TCRbeta CDR3 regions. TCRdb obtained this table from immuneACCESS and retained in-frame rearrangements with V and J assigned. These tables miss some clones; where compared with another copy, unresolved V genes account for less than half of the shortfall, and the remainder is unexplained. A total of about 79,000 clones appear in this sample, roughly 80% of them only once. The ten most abundant clones make up 3.5% to 6% of the sample. The trial excluded patients who had a history of autoimmune disease or who were on systemic immunosuppression. In every dose cohort, peripheral blood was drawn for TCR sequencing at baseline, cycle 4 day 1, and cycle 7 day 1. Samples were obtained from an open-label, multicenter, first-in-human phase I dose-escalation trial of ivuxolimab. Adults with locally advanced or metastatic melanoma, renal cell, hepatocellular, or head and neck squamous cell carcinoma were enrolled in the trial. CD4+ and CD8+ T cells were sorted separately from peripheral blood before TCR sequencing.

V loses 2 bases, J loses 6 bases, and the germline ends lie 8 bases apart. CDR1 and CDR2 are drawn from the germline V gene (reference sequence): SGHNT, YYREEE. Its CDR3 holds 13 amino acids, cysteine through phenylalanine. Only the CDR3 portion is preserved as DNA: 39 bases, with reading frame beginning at the first base. The data originate from a study of OX40 agonist ivuxolimab in advanced cancers. Some background on the complete study: Ivuxolimab, which targeted the costimulatory receptor OX40 (CD134), was an agonistic, fully human IgG2 monoclonal antibody. Peripheral TCRbeta sequencing aimed to test whether ivuxolimab altered TCR sequence diversity and caused clonal T-cell expansion. Intravenous ivuxolimab was administered to patients every 2 weeks at six dose levels: 0.01, 0.1, 0.3, 1.5, 3 and 10 mg/kg. Prior anti-PD-1, anti-PD-L1 or anti-CTLA-4 therapy was permitted, and 40% of dose-escalation patients had received checkpoint inhibitors. Of the approximately 50 dose-escalation patients, hepatocellular carcinoma was present in around 20, melanoma in some 15, renal cell carcinoma in 9 and head and neck cancer in 9. Partial responses occurred in three dose-escalation patients, of whom one had hepatocellular carcinoma and two had cutaneous melanoma. The monotherapy dose-escalation portion (N ≈ 50 patients) of the phase I ivuxolimab trial is reported in the paper. A male proportion of roughly 85% and a mean age of 60 years, ranging from roughly 23 to 80, were recorded for the dose-escalation cohort. General study outcomes and caveats: In the 0.1-3.0 mg/kg groups, partial responders were among the patients with the lowest normalized peripheral clonal expansion, particularly in CD8+ T cells. Low levels of normalized T-cell clonal expansion were also seen in some patients who did not respond. The antigen specificity of the clonally expanded peripheral T cells was not determined. After ivuxolimab, expanded clones were on average more numerous among CD8+ T cells than among CD4+ T cells. At doses of 0.1 to 3.0 mg/kg, clonal expansion of both CD4+ and CD8+ blood T cells was observed from baseline to week 6.

The receptor was isolated from an adult with an advanced solid tumor such as melanoma, head and neck, liver or kidney cancer. The chain is made from TRBV5-4 and TRBJ2-2; no D segment can be confidently identified. The sequencing here drew on CD4+ or CD8+ T cells sorted from blood, taken in a trial of the OX40 agonist ivuxolimab. CDR3 sequence: CASSLLEAGELFF. In nucleotide form, the sequence is TGTGCCAGCAGCTTATTAGAAGCCGGGGAGCTGTTTTTT.